This is a list of T cell receptor beta chains from one sample in a study of immune evolution from preneoplasia to lung adenocarcinoma. Using immunoSEQ multiplex PCR, the repertoire was profiled, and TCRdb retains in-frame clones only, with some absent. Among several thousand clones, less than 80% were seen once, and the ten largest hold about 15%. Material for sequencing was FFPE adjacent normal lung tissue. The receptors stem from a person aged 65-85 years with lung adenocarcinoma. Each CDR3 is given with its conserved first and last residue.

v_gene	len	j_gene	CDR3aa
TRBV9	14	TRBJ2-7	CASSARDRGHEQYF
TRBV4-3	15	TRBJ2-3	CASSQEGTGKYTQYF
TRBV29-1	15	TRBJ2-7	CSVDRDRVGTYEQYF
TRBV20-1	10	TRBJ2-5	CSALQETQYF
TRBV7-9	13	TRBJ2-7	CASNPAGTYEQYF
TRBV19	14	TRBJ2-1	CASSSWDGRDEQFF
TRBV7-8	12	TRBJ2-7	CASSSLDWLQYF
TRBV28	14	TRBJ2-1	CASRPGTSDNEQFF
TRBV27	15	TRBJ2-1	CASSPSGGIYNEQFF
TRBV5-1	15	TRBJ2-3	CASRRTGRGTDTQYF
TRBV7-3	15	TRBJ2-1	CASSLGPSSYNEQFF
TRBV5-6	17	TRBJ1-2	CASSLIPPEQGGYGYTF
TRBV12-5	15	TRBJ1-5	CASGFLSGGNQPQHF
TRBV29-1	17	TRBJ2-1	CSVEISFGPSSYNEQFF
TRBV11-2	15	TRBJ2-7	CASSFGAGGSYEQYF
TRBV9	16	TRBJ2-1	CASSVGAGTSGNEQFF
TRBV30	14	TRBJ2-7	CAWSVWGRAYEQYF
TRBV30	15	TRBJ2-2	CAWSDVGGPTGELFF
TRBV11-2	15	TRBJ2-3	CASSLERGGTDTQYF
TRBV5-8	15	TRBJ1-4	CASSAQGAEWEKLFF
TRBV6-5	15	TRBJ2-7	CASSYGTVGPYEQYF
TRBV11-2	16	TRBJ1-4	CASSSTGSPTNEKLFF
TRBV5-1	15	TRBJ2-1	CASSLEWGSYNEQFF
TRBV19	14	TRBJ1-2	CASSMGTGLYGYTF
TRBV18	16	TRBJ2-7	CASSPPRQGEGREQYF
TRBV11-2	15	TRBJ1-1	CASSLGAGTGTEAFF
TRBV7-9	14	TRBJ2-1	CASSSRDLYNEQFF
TRBV28	15	TRBJ2-1	CASSVRLAGGNEQFF
TRBV6-5	16	TRBJ1-1	CASSYEAGRKNTEAFF
TRBV11-2	15	TRBJ2-7	CASSPTNRNLYEQYF
TRBV6-5	14	TRBJ2-2	CATERFPNTGELFF
TRBV10-3	16	TRBJ1-2	CATFYFKGGRDYGYTF
TRBV6-1	12	TRBJ2-2	CASERNTGELFF
TRBV29-1	11	TRBJ1-2	CIDGTGAGYTF
TRBV7-9	14	TRBJ2-1	CASSFLGSGDEQFF
TRBV28	12	TRBJ2-7	CASGIVSYEQYF
TRBV4-3	15	TRBJ2-7	CASSQEREGLYEQYF
TRBV9	13	TRBJ2-7	CASSPMNTYEQYF
TRBV11-2	13	TRBJ1-3	CASSFGSGNTIYF
TRBV18	14	TRBJ1-2	CASSPPGRAYGYTF
TRBV19	14	TRBJ2-2	CASRREPNTGELFF